This T cell receptor (beta chain) was recovered during a study of vaccination effects on CD4 cells after COVID-19. The table lists this clone with a few counts. Its antigen is as yet unknown. V lost 5 bases to trimming and J lost 5 bases, with 19 bases between them. Looked up from germline, CDR1 is MNHEY and CDR2 is SVGEGT. The CDR3 totals 16 residues. Sequencing followed a ViraFEST assay step that expanded antigen-specific CD4+ T cells with viral peptide pools. Investigators separated out CD4+ T cells once about 10 days of culture had passed. Vaccine recipients lacked prior SARS-CoV-2 infection and had negative nucleocapsid antibodies. Culturing of 1.5 million to 2.5 million PBMC per well took place with 8.5 to 10 IU/ml IL-2 and around 10 ug/ml peptides. The data were produced by immunoSEQ multiplex PCR, yet TCRdb's version contains in-frame clones alone and is incomplete. The sample has some 68,000 clones, roughly 72% seen once.

Study-wide results and limits: Late in the post-vaccination period, infection-induced and vaccine-induced clones underwent marked clonal contraction.

The sequence came from a human donor who received a COVID-19 vaccine. The specimen comprised CD4+ T cells from PBMCs cultured with HCoV-OC43 spike peptides, sampled before COVID-19 vaccination. Subset: HCoV-OC43 spike overlapping peptide pool stimulation. The V gene is TRBV6-2 or TRBV6-3, the J gene TRBJ1-5, with a tentative D call TRBD1 (5 bases). The DNA for the CDR3 is TGTGCCAGCAGTAACGAATACAGGACAAGGGATCAGCCCCAGCATTTT. Its protein is CASSNEYRTRDQPQHF.